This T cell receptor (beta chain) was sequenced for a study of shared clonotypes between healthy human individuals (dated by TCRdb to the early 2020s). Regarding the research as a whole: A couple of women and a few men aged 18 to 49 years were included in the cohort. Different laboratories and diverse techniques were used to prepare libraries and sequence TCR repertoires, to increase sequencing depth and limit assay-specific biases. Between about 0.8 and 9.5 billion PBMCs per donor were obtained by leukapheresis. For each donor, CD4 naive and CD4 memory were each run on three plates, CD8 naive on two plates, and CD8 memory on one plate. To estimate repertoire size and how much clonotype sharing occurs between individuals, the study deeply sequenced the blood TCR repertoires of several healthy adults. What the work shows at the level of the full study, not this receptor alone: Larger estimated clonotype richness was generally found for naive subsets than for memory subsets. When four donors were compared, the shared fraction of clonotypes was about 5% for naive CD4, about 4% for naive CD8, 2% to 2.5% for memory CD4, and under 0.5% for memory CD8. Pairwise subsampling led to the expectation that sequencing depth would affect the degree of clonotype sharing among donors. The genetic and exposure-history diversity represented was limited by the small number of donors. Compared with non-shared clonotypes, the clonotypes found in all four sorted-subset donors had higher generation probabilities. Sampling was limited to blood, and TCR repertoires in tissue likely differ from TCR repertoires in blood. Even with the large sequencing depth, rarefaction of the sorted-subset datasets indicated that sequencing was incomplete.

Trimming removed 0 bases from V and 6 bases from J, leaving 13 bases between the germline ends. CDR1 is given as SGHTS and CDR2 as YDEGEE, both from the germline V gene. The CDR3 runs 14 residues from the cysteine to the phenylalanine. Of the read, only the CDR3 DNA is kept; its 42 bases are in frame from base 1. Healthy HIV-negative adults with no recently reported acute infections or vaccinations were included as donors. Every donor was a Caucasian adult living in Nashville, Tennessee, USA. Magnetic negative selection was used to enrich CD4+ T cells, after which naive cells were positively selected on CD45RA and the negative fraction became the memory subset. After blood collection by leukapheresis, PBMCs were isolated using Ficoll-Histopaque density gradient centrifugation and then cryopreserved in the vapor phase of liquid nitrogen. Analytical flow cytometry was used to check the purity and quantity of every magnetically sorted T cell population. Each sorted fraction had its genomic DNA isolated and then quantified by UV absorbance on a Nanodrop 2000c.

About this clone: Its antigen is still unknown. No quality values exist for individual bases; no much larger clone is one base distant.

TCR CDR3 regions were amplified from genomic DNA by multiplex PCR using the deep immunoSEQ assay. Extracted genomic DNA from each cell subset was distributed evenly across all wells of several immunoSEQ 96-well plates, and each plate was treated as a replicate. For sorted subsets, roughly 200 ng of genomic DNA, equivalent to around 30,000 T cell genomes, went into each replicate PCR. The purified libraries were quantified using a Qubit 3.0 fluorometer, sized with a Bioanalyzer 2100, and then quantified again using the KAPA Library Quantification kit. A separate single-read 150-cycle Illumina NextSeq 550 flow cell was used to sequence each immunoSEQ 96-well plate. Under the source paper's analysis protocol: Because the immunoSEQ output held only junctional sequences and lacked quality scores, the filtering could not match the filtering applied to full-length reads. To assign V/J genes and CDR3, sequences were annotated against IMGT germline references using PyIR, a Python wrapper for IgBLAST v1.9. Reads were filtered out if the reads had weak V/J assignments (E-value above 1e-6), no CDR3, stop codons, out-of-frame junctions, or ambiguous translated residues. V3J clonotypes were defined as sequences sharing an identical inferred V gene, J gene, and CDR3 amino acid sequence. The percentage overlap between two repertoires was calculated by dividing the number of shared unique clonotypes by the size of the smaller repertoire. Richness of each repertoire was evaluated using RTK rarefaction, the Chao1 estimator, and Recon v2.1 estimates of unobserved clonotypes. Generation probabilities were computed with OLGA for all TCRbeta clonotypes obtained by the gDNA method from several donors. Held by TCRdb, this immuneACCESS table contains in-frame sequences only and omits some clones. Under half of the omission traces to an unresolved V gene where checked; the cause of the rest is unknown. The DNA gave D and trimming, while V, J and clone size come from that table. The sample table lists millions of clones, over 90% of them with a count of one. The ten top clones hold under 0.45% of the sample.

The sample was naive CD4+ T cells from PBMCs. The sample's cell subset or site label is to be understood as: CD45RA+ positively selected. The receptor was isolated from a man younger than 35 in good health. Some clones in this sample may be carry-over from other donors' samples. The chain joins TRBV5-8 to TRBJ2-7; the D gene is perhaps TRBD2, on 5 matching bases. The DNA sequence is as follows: TGTGCCAGCAGCTTGGGAGGGTACCTGGGCGAGCAGTACTTC. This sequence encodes CASSLGGYLGEQYF.